This T cell receptor (beta chain) originates from a study of T cells in Graves' hyperthyroidism and ophthalmopathy. This clonotype was counted at least ten times. The antigen remains undetermined. It was RNA transcripts that yielded the amplified TCR beta CDR3 regions. An initial round of RT-PCR targeting the TCR CDR3 relied on the HTBI primer set. TCRdb re-analysed the multiplex PCR reads in MiXCR, keeping a single row per CDR3 protein. The profile shows around 35,000 distinct CDR3 sequences, 40% to 60% of them singletons. From germline, CDR1 is LNHDA and CDR2 SQIVND (reference sequence). Deletions cut 5 bases from V and 0 bases from J, with 5 bases between. This CDR3 has 13 amino acids. Study-wide findings and caveats: Blood shared most expanded thyroid clonotypes above 0.001.

Exclusions: uncontrolled infection, other autoimmune disease, pregnancy, lactation. Diagnosing involved the use of clinical symptoms, serum thyroxine and TRAb, thyroid ultrasound and orbital computed tomography. Out of roughly 9.1 ml of fresh peripheral blood came the PBMCs. This sequence was found in a middle-aged man with Graves' ophthalmopathy. The rearrangement links TRBV19 to TRBJ1-5; D gene ambiguous. Sequenced material: blood. CDR3 in amino acids: CASSWNSNQPQHF. For the CDR3, the DNA is TGTGCCAGTAGTTGGAATAGCAATCAGCCCCAGCATTTT.